This paragraph reports one T cell receptor beta chain. The data are from a study of shared clonotypes between healthy human individuals. The data were produced by immunoSEQ multiplex PCR, yet TCRdb's version contains in-frame clones alone and is incomplete. The sample lists approximately 320,000 clones; roughly 87% were seen once. Trimming shortened V by 3 bases and J by 5 bases, and 11 bases separated the two germline ends. Germline loops: CDR1 MDHEN, CDR2 SYDVKM. CDR3 length: 13 residues. The chain uses TRBV28 and TRBJ2-7; D ambiguous. The specimen sequenced was memory CD8+ T cells sorted from blood. Noted subset: CD45RO+ cells pooled with CCR7-negative TemRA cells. This TCR came from a man aged 18 to 35 in good health. The CDR3 region is CASSFRVNDEQYF. DNA for the CDR3: TGTGCCAGCAGTTTCCGGGTGAACGACGAGCAGTACTTC.